The source of this T cell receptor (beta chain) is a study of chemoradiotherapy in HPV16-positive cancers. The study, taken as a whole, reports: Non-HPV-specific T cells did not expand in tumors during treatment, whereas candidate HPV-specific clones and E7-related motifs did. The functional HPV-specific definition rests on just a couple of HPV16-positive patients.

Using immunoSEQ multiplex PCR, the repertoire was profiled, and TCRdb retains in-frame clones only, with some absent. The sample contains 650 to 700 clones, roughly 80% of which appear only once. Deletions cut 5 bases from V and 5 bases from J, with 15 bases between. The germline V gene encodes CDR1 MNHEY and CDR2 SMNVEV (reference sequence). CDR3 length: 14 amino acids. To note about this clone: The antigen is unknown.

This sequence joins TRBV27 and TRBJ1-1; D is possibly TRBD1 (6 bases). The clonotype originates from a human donor with HPV-associated anogenital cancer. The sample here was tumor tissue, taken from a patient who underwent chemoradiotherapy. CDR3 protein: CASSRQVLGTEAFF. CDR3 nucleotide sequence: TGTGCCAGCAGTCGACAGGTTCTAGGGACTGAAGCTTTCTTT.